This record concerns one TCR beta chain sequence. The entry originates in a study of blood T cell repertoires in COVID-19. Study-level background: The analysed material was cDNA or gDNA that came from T cells, B-cell-depleted T cells, or PBMCs.

TCRdb keeps only in-frame clones here, not all; method: immunoSEQ multiplex PCR. The table has around 130,000 clones, roughly three quarters seen once; the top ten hold over 15%. After removal of 1 base from V and 4 bases from J, the junction contained 5 bases not matched to a gene. Germline CDR1 and CDR2: KGHSH and LQKENI. The CDR3 runs 16 residues. This clonotype was sampled from a man older than 75 with acute or convalescent COVID-19. Sequencing was done on a sample of peripheral blood. The rearrangement joins TRBV18 to TRBJ2-5; 11 nucleotides align to TRBD2. The DNA for the CDR3 is TGTGCCAGCTCACCACTAGCGGGGGGGCCTGGAGAGACCCAGTACTTC. This codes for CASSPLAGGPGETQYF.